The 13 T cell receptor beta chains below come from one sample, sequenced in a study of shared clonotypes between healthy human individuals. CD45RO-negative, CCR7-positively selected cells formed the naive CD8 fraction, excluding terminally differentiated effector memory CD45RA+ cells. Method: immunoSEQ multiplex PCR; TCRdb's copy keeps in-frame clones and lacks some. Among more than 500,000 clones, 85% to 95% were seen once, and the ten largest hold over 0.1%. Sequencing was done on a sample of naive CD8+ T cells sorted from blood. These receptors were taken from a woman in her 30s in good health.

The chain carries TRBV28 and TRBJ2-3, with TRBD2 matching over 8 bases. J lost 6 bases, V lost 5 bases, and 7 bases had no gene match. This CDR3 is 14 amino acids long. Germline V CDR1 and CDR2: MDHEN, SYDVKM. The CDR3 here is CASSRAGDHDTQYF. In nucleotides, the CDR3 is TGTGCCAGCAGTAGAGCGGGAGATCATGATACGCAGTATTTT.

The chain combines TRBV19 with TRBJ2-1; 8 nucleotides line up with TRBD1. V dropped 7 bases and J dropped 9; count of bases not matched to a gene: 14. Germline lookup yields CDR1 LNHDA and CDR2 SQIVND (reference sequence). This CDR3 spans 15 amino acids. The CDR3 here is CASMNPDRVRSEQFF. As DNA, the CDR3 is TGTGCCAGTATGAATCCGGACAGGGTAAGAAGTGAGCAGTTCTTC.

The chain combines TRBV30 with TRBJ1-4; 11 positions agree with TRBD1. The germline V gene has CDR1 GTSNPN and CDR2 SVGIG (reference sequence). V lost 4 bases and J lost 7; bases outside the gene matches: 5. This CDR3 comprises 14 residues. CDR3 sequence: CAWTPGQGGEKLFF. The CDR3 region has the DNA TGTGCCTGGACCCCGGGACAGGGGGGTGAAAAACTGTTTTTT.

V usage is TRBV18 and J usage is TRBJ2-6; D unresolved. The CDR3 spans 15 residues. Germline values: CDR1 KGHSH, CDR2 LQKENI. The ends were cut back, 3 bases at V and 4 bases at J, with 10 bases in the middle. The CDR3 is CASSPPLGGANVLTF. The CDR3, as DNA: TGTGCCAGCTCACCTCCCTTGGGGGGGGCCAACGTCCTGACTTTC.

CDR3 sequence reads: CASRQVPSWSTEAFF. Here the CDR3 DNA reads TGTGCCAGCAGACAGGTTCCCTCTTGGAGCACTGAAGCTTTCTTT. The rearrangement joins TRBV6-1 to TRBJ1-1; a weak D match, TRBD1 (5 bases). The germline V and J ends were trimmed by 6 bases and 4 bases, with 18 bases remaining between them. Germline V gives CDR1 MNHNS, CDR2 SASEGT. This CDR3 region has 15 residues.

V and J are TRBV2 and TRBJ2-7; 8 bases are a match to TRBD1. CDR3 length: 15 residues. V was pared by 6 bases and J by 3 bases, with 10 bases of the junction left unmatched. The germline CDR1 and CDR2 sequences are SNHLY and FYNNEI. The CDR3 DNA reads TGTGCCAGCAGCAACCCACCAGGGGGCCTCTACGAGCAGTACTTC. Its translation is CASSNPPGGLYEQYF.

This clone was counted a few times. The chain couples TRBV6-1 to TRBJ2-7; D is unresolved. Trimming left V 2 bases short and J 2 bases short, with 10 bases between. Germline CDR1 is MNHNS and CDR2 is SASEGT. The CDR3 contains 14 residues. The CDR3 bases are TGTGCCAGCAGTGAATATGTAGCTACCTACGAGCAGTACTTC. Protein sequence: CASSEYVATYEQYF.

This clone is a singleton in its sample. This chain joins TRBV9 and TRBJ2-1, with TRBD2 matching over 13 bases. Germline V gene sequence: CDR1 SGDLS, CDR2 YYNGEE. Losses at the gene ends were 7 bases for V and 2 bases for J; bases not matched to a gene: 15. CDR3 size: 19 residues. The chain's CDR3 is CASGETLGLAGSAYNEQFF. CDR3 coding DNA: TGTGCCAGCGGAGAAACTCTGGGACTAGCGGGATCAGCCTACAATGAGCAGTTCTTC. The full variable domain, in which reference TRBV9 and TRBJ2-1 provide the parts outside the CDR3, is DSGVTQTPKHLITATGQRVTLRCSPRSGDLSVYWYQQSLDQGLQFLIQYYNGEERAKGNILERFSAQQFPDLHSELNLSSLELGDSALYFCASGETLGLAGSAYNEQFFGPGTRLTVL.

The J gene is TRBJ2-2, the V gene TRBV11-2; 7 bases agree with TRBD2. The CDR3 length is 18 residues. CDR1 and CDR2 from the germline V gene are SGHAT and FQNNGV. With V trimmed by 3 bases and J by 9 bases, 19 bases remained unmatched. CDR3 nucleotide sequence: TGTGCCAGCAGCTTCCATTGGGGAGGGAGGGCGAGGTACCGGGAGCTGTTTTTT. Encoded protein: CASSFHWGGRARYRELFF.

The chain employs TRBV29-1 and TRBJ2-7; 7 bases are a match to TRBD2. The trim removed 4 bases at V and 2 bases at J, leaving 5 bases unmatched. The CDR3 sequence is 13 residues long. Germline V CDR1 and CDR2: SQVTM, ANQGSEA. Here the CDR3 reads CSVALAEPYEQYF. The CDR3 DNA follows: TGCAGCGTTGCTCTAGCGGAACCCTACGAGCAGTACTTC.

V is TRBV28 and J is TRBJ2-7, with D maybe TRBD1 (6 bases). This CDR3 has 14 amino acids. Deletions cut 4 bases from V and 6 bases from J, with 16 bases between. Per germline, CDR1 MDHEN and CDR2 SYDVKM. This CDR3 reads CASSSPTTGSEQYF. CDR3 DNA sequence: TGTGCCAGCAGTTCCCCTACCACAGGGTCCGAGCAGTACTTC.

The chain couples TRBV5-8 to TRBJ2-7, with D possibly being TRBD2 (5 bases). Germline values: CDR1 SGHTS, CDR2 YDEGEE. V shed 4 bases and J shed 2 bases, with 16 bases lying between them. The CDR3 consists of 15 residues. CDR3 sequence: CASSQPGGPTYEQYF. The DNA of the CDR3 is TGTGCCAGCAGCCAGCCCGGAGGCCCCACCTACGAGCAGTACTTC.

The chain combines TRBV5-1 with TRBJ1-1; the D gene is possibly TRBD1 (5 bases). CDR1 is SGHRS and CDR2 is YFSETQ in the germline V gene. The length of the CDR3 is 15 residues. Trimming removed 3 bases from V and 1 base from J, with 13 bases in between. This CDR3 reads CASSSARTTNTEAFF. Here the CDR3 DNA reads TGCGCCAGCAGCTCCGCCCGGACAACGAACACTGAAGCTTTCTTT. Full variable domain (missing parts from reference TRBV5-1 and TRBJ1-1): KAGVTQTPRYLIKTRGQQVTLSCSPISGHRSVSWYQQTPGQGLQFLFEYFSETQRNKGNFPGRFSGRQFSNSRSEMNVSTLELGDSALYLCASSSARTTNTEAFFGQGTRLTVV.